Each of the 28 T cell receptor beta chains below was sequenced from the same sample in a study of blood T cell repertoires in COVID-19. The repertoire was sequenced with immunoSEQ multiplex PCR; TCRdb's copy has only in-frame clones and lacks some. The sample shows 280,000 or so clones, around 88% of them seen only once. The source material was PBMCs or T cells enriched from blood (not recorded which). The receptors were sampled from a woman between 40 and 50 years old who had recovered from COVID-19.

This clone was picked up one time. The J gene is TRBJ1-3, the V gene TRBV7-8; 7 bases line up with TRBD1. CDR3 length: 13 residues. CDR1 and CDR2 from the germline V gene are SGHVS and FQNEAQ. Losses at the gene ends were 5 bases for V and 4 bases for J; bases not matched to a gene: 2. CDR3 sequence (DNA): TGTGCCAGCAGCCAGGACAGGGGAAACACCATATATTTT. Protein sequence: CASSQDRGNTIYF.

In its sample, this clone was seen a few times. The chain combines TRBV5-1 with TRBJ1-2; perhaps TRBD1 as D (5 bases). Germline V gene lookup returns CDR1 SGHRS and CDR2 YFSETQ. V was pared by 1 base and J by 4 bases, with 14 bases between. The CDR3 sequence is 15 residues long. The CDR3 DNA reads TGCGCCAGCAGCTTGTCGGTGGGGCTGAGCTATGGCTACACCTTC. Protein: CASSLSVGLSYGYTF.

V and J are TRBV6-1 and TRBJ2-7; D is undetermined. The CDR3 has 15 residues. Germline CDR1 is MNHNS and CDR2 is SASEGT. Between the trimmed V and J ends, which lost 1 base and 0 bases, there was a span of 10 bases. The CDR3 protein is CASSEGGVLSYEQYF. The CDR3 DNA reads TGTGCCAGCAGTGAAGGAGGAGTCCTCTCCTACGAGCAGTACTTC.

This chain uses TRBV7-8 with TRBJ1-4; D not resolved. Germline-derived CDR1 and CDR2 are SGHVS and FQNEAQ. The CDR3 contains 15 residues. V dropped 5 bases and J dropped 7 bases, with 17 bases sitting between them. CDR3 loop: CASSPLGNLGEKLFF. The CDR3 DNA sequence: TGTGCCAGCAGCCCACTAGGGAATCTGGGTGAAAAACTGTTTTTT.

The chain has TRBV14 and TRBJ2-1; 14 bases fit TRBD2. Trimming took 5 bases from V and 6 from J; bases not matched to a gene: 6. The CDR3 extends over 16 amino acids. Germline V gene lookup returns CDR1 SGHDN and CDR2 FVKESK. The CDR3 DNA sequence: TGTGCCAGCAGCGAACTGGGACTAGCGGGAGTCAATGAGCAGTTCTTC. Encoded protein: CASSELGLAGVNEQFF.

J is TRBJ2-7 and V is TRBV4-1; D possibly corresponds to TRBD1 (6 bases). The CDR3 is made up of 15 amino acids. V lost 2 bases to trimming and J lost 5 bases, with 16 bases between them. Germline V gene sequence: CDR1 MGHRA, CDR2 YSYEKL. CDR3 nucleotide sequence: TGCGCCAGCAGCCAAAGACAGGACGGTGCGGACGAGCAGTACTTC. Translating it yields CASSQRQDGADEQYF.

CDR3 nucleotide sequence: TGTGCCAGCTCACCACAGACAGACACTAACTATGGCTACACCTTC. It is translated as CASSPQTDTNYGYTF. The genes are TRBV18 and TRBJ1-2, with D tentatively TRBD1 (5 bases). The CDR3 runs to 15 residues. V shed 1 base and J shed 0 bases, with 9 bases lying between them. From germline, CDR1 is KGHSH and CDR2 LQKENI.

The chain links TRBV5-1 to TRBJ1-1, with 9 positions matching TRBD1. This CDR3 has 16 residues. The trim removed 1 base at V and 6 bases at J, leaving 10 bases unmatched. Per germline, CDR1 SGHRS and CDR2 YFSETQ. The chain's CDR3 is CASSLLGTGFNPEAFF. The CDR3 region has the DNA TGCGCCAGCAGCTTGTTAGGGACAGGGTTTAACCCTGAAGCTTTCTTT.

This sequence joins TRBV28 and TRBJ1-1; 7 nucleotides match TRBD1. Trimming removed 6 bases from V and 5 bases from J; junction bases left unmatched: 12. CDR1 is MDHEN and CDR2 is SYDVKM in the germline V gene. This CDR3 has 15 residues. This chain's CDR3 is CASREGGWRWTEAFF. CDR3 nucleotides: TGTGCCAGCAGGGAAGGGGGCTGGAGGTGGACTGAAGCTTTCTTT.

The chain recombines TRBV7-2 with TRBJ2-1, with TRBD1 identical over 7 bases. Germline assignment: CDR1 SGHTA and CDR2 FQGNSA. The CDR3 is 14 residues long. V shed 5 bases and J 7 bases; nucleotides not matched to a gene: 8. CDR3 DNA: TGTGCCAGCAGCGCAGGGGGAAGTCGGAATGAGCAGTTCTTC. Encoded protein: CASSAGGSRNEQFF.

CDR3 protein: CASSASGLRNDEQYF. The CDR3, as DNA: TGTGCCAGCAGCGCCTCGGGACTCAGAAACGACGAGCAGTACTTC. This sequence joins TRBV9 and TRBJ2-7; the D gene is possibly TRBD2 (6 bases). V lost 3 bases and J lost 5, with 18 bases in between. The germline V gene has CDR1 SGDLS and CDR2 YYNGEE. There are 15 residues in the CDR3. Looking up the rest from reference TRBV9 and TRBJ2-7 gives the full variable domain: DSGVTQTPKHLITATGQRVTLRCSPRSGDLSVYWYQQSLDQGLQFLIQYYNGEERAKGNILERFSAQQFPDLHSELNLSSLELGDSALYFCASSASGLRNDEQYFGPGTRLTVT.

The chain has TRBV5-3 and TRBJ2-5; TRBD1 matches at 9 bases. TRBV5-3 is classed as an ORF, of uncertain function. J was trimmed by 3 bases and V by 1 base; bases with no gene match: 4. The CDR3 extends over 15 amino acids. The DNA for the CDR3 is TGTGCCAGAAGCTTGCGGGGACAGGGAGAAGAGACCCAGTACTTC. This encodes CARSLRGQGEETQYF.

This clone came up once. J is TRBJ1-3 and V is TRBV3-1 (or the pseudogene TRBV3-2); TRBD1 might be the D (6 bases). CDR3 length equals 14 residues. The V gene's germline CDR1 is LGHDT and CDR2 YNNKEL (reference sequence). V lost 2 bases and J lost 3, with 8 bases in between. The CDR3 DNA sequence: TGTGCCAGCAGCCAAAGGGGGGGTGGAAACACCATATATTTT. Translating it yields CASSQRGGGNTIYF.

This chain connects TRBV7-8 to TRBJ1-2; 11 bases map to TRBD1. This CDR3 region has 15 residues. J was trimmed by 5 bases and V by 5 bases; bases with no gene match: 7. Germline loops: CDR1 SGHVS, CDR2 FQNEAQ. The CDR3 is CASSPRDRGDYGYTF. The CDR3 DNA is TGTGCCAGCAGCCCTCGGGACAGGGGGGATTATGGCTACACCTTC.

CDR3 in amino acids: CASQGQSSYEQYF. Here the CDR3 DNA reads TGTGCCAGCCAGGGACAGAGCTCCTACGAGCAGTACTTC. The V call is TRBV2, the J call TRBJ2-7; TRBD1 agrees at 7 bases. With 8 bases clipped from V and 0 bases from J, the junction kept 4 bases outside the gene matches. This CDR3 comprises 13 residues. From germline, CDR1 is SNHLY and CDR2 FYNNEI.

This sequence joins TRBV15 and TRBJ2-7; the D gene is possibly TRBD2 (6 bases). Per the germline V gene, CDR1 is LNHNV and CDR2 is YYDKDF (reference sequence). V was trimmed by 3 bases and J by 0 bases, leaving 15 bases between them. The CDR3 length is 16 residues. This chain's CDR3 is CATSRAPVGSSYEQYF. DNA of the CDR3: TGTGCCACCAGCAGGGCCCCGGTCGGGAGCTCCTACGAGCAGTACTTC. The full variable domain, completed using reference TRBV15 and TRBJ2-7, is DAMVIQNPRYQVTQFGKPVTLSCSQTLNHNVMYWYQQKSSQAPKLLFHYYDKDFNNEADTPDNFQSRRPNTSFCFLDIRSPGLGDTAMYLCATSRAPVGSSYEQYFGPGTRLTVT.

This clone is a singleton in its sample. J is TRBJ1-2 and V is TRBV28, with D maybe TRBD1 (5 bases). The germline CDR1 and CDR2 sequences are MDHEN and SYDVKM. The CDR3 is 14 residues long. The V and J ends lost 10 bases and 2 bases respectively, with 17 bases between them. CDR3 sequence reads: CATEPYRKNYGYTF. In DNA, the CDR3 is TGTGCCACCGAACCCTACAGGAAGAACTATGGCTACACCTTC.

The genes are TRBV10-3 and TRBJ2-3; the match to TRBD1 covers 12 bases. Germline assignment: CDR1 ENHRY and CDR2 SYGVKD. V was pared by 4 bases and J by 0 bases, with 8 bases of the junction left unmatched. The CDR3 runs 18 residues. The CDR3 region has the DNA TGTGCCATCAGTGCCATCTGGGACAGGGGGCAAAGCACAGATACGCAGTATTTT. The encoded protein is CAISAIWDRGQSTDTQYF.

The table lists this clone with a count of one. The chain links TRBV28 to TRBJ1-2; D gene ambiguous. Germline lookup yields CDR1 MDHEN and CDR2 SYDVKM. This CDR3 is built from 11 residues. Trimming shortened V by 5 bases and J by 1 base, and 2 bases separated the two germline ends. CDR3 sequence: CASSHNYGYTF. The CDR3 nucleotides are TGTGCCAGCAGTCATAACTATGGCTACACCTTC.

This chain joins TRBV6-2 or TRBV6-3 and TRBJ1-4, with TRBD1 matching 10 bases. In germline, CDR1 is MNHEY, CDR2 SVGEGT. The CDR3 loop spans 16 amino acids. V gave up 4 bases and J gave up 0 bases; unmatched junction bases: 2. CDR3 region: CASSSGQGATNEKLFF. The CDR3 DNA reads as TGTGCCAGCAGTTCTGGACAGGGGGCAACTAATGAAAAACTGTTTTTT.

The chain is built from TRBV30 and TRBJ2-7, with D perhaps matching TRBD1 (6 bases). The CDR3 is 14 residues long. CDR1 and CDR2 from the germline V gene are GTSNPN and SVGIG (reference sequence). The V end was cut by 1 base, the J end by 6 bases, with 16 bases between. Written as DNA, the CDR3 is TGTGCCTGGAGTGCCCCAGGCAGGGGCGGCGAGCAGTACTTC. This codes for CAWSAPGRGGEQYF.

The V call is TRBV4-3, the J call TRBJ2-7; 9 nucleotides agree with TRBD1. CDR1 and CDR2 (germline): LGHNA, YSLEER. This CDR3 is built from 15 residues. The J segment lost 2 bases and the V segment lost 3 bases, leaving 5 bases of the junction unmatched. CDR3 protein: CASSHGTGFPYEQYF. The CDR3 region has the DNA TGCGCCAGCAGCCACGGGACAGGGTTTCCCTACGAGCAGTACTTC.

This clone occurred once. This chain uses TRBV2 with TRBJ1-2, with D maybe TRBD1 (6 bases). With 7 bases removed from V and 8 bases from J, the gap between germline ends came to 17 bases. In germline, CDR1 is SNHLY, CDR2 FYNNEI. The CDR3 is 13 residues long. Here the CDR3 reads CASNQGTYQGYTF. The CDR3 DNA is TGTGCCAGCAATCAGGGGACGTACCAGGGCTACACCTTC.

V gene TRBV28 combines with J gene TRBJ2-7, with TRBD2 matching 9 bases. The CDR3 length is 15 residues. Per germline, CDR1 MDHEN and CDR2 SYDVKM. V gave up 3 bases and J gave up 3 bases; unmatched junction bases: 6. The CDR3 spells CASSLDSGRYYEQYF. For the CDR3, the DNA is TGTGCCAGCAGTTTGGATAGCGGGAGATACTACGAGCAGTACTTC.

The chain employs TRBV7-2 and TRBJ2-1, with a weak D call TRBD1 (8 bases). CDR3 length equals 15 residues. Trimming removed 7 bases from V and 4 bases from J, with 17 bases in between. Per germline, CDR1 SGHTA and CDR2 FQGNSA. The CDR3, as DNA: TGTGCCAGCAACCAGGGAGGGACAGGTTACAATGAGCAGTTCTTC. Its translation: CASNQGGTGYNEQFF.

This clone appeared once. The genes are TRBV7-9 and TRBJ2-2, with TRBD2 matching 8 bases. With 5 bases clipped from V and 4 bases from J, the junction kept 12 bases outside the gene matches. CDR1 is SEHNR, CDR2 FQNEAQ, per germline (reference sequence). The CDR3 consists of 17 residues. CDR3 region: CASSERGGRRATGELFF. CDR3 nucleotide sequence: TGTGCCAGCAGCGAACGGGGGGGTCGCAGGGCCACCGGGGAGCTGTTTTTT.

The chain combines TRBV7-2 with TRBJ1-2; 10 positions match TRBD1. CDR3 length equals 13 residues. Germline CDR1 SGHTA, CDR2 FQGNSA. V gave up 8 bases and J gave up 5 bases; unmatched junction bases: 5. CDR3 loop: CASDDRGQYGYTF. CDR3 nucleotides: TGTGCCAGCGACGACAGGGGGCAGTATGGCTACACCTTC.

This clone appeared many times. CDR3 amino acids: CASSLDPDNEQFF. The CDR3 coding sequence is TGTGCCAGCAGCTTAGATCCCGACAATGAGCAGTTCTTC. This rearrangement joins TRBV11-3 to TRBJ2-1, with unresolved D. The CDR3 length is 13 residues. With 0 bases removed from V and 5 bases from J, the gap between germline ends came to 5 bases. The germline gives CDR1 SGHNT, CDR2 YENEEA.